This record looks at one T cell receptor (beta chain) sequence and its context. This sample was taken from a study of blood T cell repertoires in COVID-19. Per the original methods: Reference gene primer amplification yielded estimated nucleated cell counts. The repertoire was sequenced with immunoSEQ multiplex PCR; TCRdb's copy has only in-frame clones and lacks some. The D gene and trimming were derived from the DNA, and the V and J assignments and clone size from that table. The sample contains 360,000 or so clones, over 85% of which appear only once. Trimming pared 6 bases from V and 2 bases from J, leaving 13 bases between. The CDR3 is made up of 14 amino acids. Germline V gene sequence: CDR1 MNHEY, CDR2 SVGAGI. For recovered donors of Cohort 3, there were two negative PCRs, clearance, or symptom resolution.

This TCR was sampled from a woman younger than 45 who had recovered from COVID-19. This chain links TRBV6-5 with TRBJ2-5, with D perhaps matching TRBD2 (5 bases). Sequencing was performed on PBMCs or T cells enriched from blood (not recorded which). CDR3: CASSYLGVQETQYF. CDR3 nucleotides: TGTGCCAGCAGCTACCTCGGGGTGCAAGAGACCCAGTACTTC.